The source of this TCR beta chain is a study of response to subunit inactivated influenza vaccine. Study observations and caveats: Researchers suggested that each seasonal influenza vaccination recruits few new T cells.

TCRdb re-derived calls from the RT-PCR reads in MiXCR, one entry per CDR3 protein. The sample consists of about 480,000 distinct CDR3 sequences, 10% to 15% of them appearing once. This clonotype was detected many times. Its antigen is still unknown. The CDR3 spans 15 residues. V was shortened by 1 base and J by 6 bases, with 15 bases between the two germline ends. The chain uses TRBV12-3 or TRBV12-4 and TRBJ1-2; D gene ambiguous. The sequence came from a man between 45 and 60 years old who received an inactivated influenza vaccine. The material sequenced was PBMCs from blood, taken roughly 45 days after vaccination. The CDR3 DNA follows: TGTGCCAGCAGTTTAGGTCCGGTAGAAGTCCATGGCTACACCTTC. Its protein is CASSLGPVEVHGYTF.